What follows describes a single T cell receptor beta chain. It has no known antigen specificity. Base-call qualities are not available, and no considerably larger clone is one nucleotide away. Cut back by 5 bases and 0 bases, the V and J ends lie 17 bases apart. From the cysteine up to the phenylalanine, the CDR3 has a length of 17 residues. CDR3 DNA only is kept here, 51 bases in frame from base 1. The germline V gene supplies CDR1 SGHVS and CDR2 FQNEAQ. This sample was included in a study of control samples from healthy donors and cancer patients (dated by TCRdb to 2019 to 2021). Library preparation employed the immunoSEQ multiplex PCR assay. Held by TCRdb, this immuneACCESS table contains in-frame sequences only and omits some clones. Under half of the omission traces to an unresolved V gene where checked; the cause of the rest is unknown. Recorded for this sample are 40,000 to 50,000 clones; roughly 80% of them occurred a single time. The ten biggest clones cover roughly 47% of the sample.

The sequence was obtained from a man between 60 and 75 years old in good health. Recombination connected TRBV7-8 to TRBJ2-1, with the D gene possibly TRBD1 or TRBD2, each one fitting 5 bases. Input material: blood. The nucleotide sequence reads as follows: TGTGCCAGCAGCCCCCTGGGTGGGACGAGCTCCTACAATGAGCAGTTCTTC. It translates to CASSPLGGTSSYNEQFF.